Each of the 8 T cell receptor beta chains below was sequenced from the same sample in a study of CD8+CD57+ T cells in acquired aplastic anemia. For CDR3 and TCR beta VDJ profiling, genomic DNA was the template used. TCRdb itself ran the reads through MiXCR, one entry per CDR3 protein. Of some 180,000 distinct CDR3 sequences detected, about half appear once; the ten largest clones hold about 2.9%. Sequencing was carried out using sorted CD4+, CD8+, or CD8+CD57+ T cells (not recorded which) from PBMCs. The origin of the receptors is a human donor in good health.

The chain joins TRBV18 to TRBJ2-7, with 10 nucleotides matching TRBD2. The J segment lost 4 bases and the V segment lost 0 bases, leaving 6 bases of the junction unmatched. This CDR3 contains 16 residues. Germline assignment: CDR1 KGHSH and CDR2 LQKENI. CDR3 residues: CASSPPGLAGVYEQYF. CDR3 in DNA: TGTGCCAGCTCACCACCGGGCCTAGCGGGAGTTTACGAGCAGTACTTC.

In this sample, this clonotype is medium-sized. The chain recombines TRBV19 with TRBJ2-7, with 8 bases fitting TRBD2. There are 15 residues in the CDR3. CDR1 LNHDA and CDR2 SQIVND come from the germline V gene (reference sequence). V lost 5 bases to trimming and J lost 2 bases; unmatched junction nucleotides: 8. CDR3 DNA: TGTGCCAGTAGTGGAAGCGGGAGTTCCACCTACGAGCAGTACTTC. Translation: CASSGSGSSTYEQYF.

This clonotype was seen a few times. The chain recombines TRBV27 with TRBJ2-3; 7 bases line up with TRBD2. This CDR3 comprises 14 residues. CDR1 and CDR2 (germline): MNHEY, SMNVEV (reference sequence). V shed 2 bases, J shed 1 base, and the junction held 0 bases outside the gene matches. This chain's CDR3 is CASSLLAGTDTQYF. CDR3 DNA: TGTGCCAGCAGTTTACTAGCGGGCACAGATACGCAGTATTTT.

J is TRBJ2-3 and V is TRBV2, with TRBD1 as a possible D gene (6 bases). This CDR3 contains 13 residues. Germline-derived CDR1 and CDR2 are SNHLY and FYNNEI. V dropped 6 bases and J dropped 5 bases, with 12 bases sitting between them. The DNA of the CDR3 is TGTGCCAGCAGGGCAGGGGCGGGAGATACGCAGTATTTT. Protein: CASRAGAGDTQYF.

The table lists this clonotype with a few counts. The chain combines TRBV9 with TRBJ2-5; TRBD2 matches at 8 bases. In germline, CDR1 is SGDLS, CDR2 YYNGEE. The J segment lost 4 bases and the V segment lost 7 bases, leaving 9 bases of the junction unmatched. The CDR3 loop spans 14 amino acids. The CDR3 spells CASSEAGVGETQYF. CDR3 coding DNA: TGTGCCAGCTCCGAAGCGGGAGTAGGAGAGACCCAGTACTTC.

The V and J genes are TRBV20-1 and TRBJ2-3; 11 bases fit TRBD2. V shed 6 bases and J 1 base; nucleotides not matched to a gene: 6. This CDR3 has 15 residues. Per germline, CDR1 DFQATT and CDR2 SNEGSKA (reference sequence). CDR3: CSARATSGGTDTQYF. Written as DNA, the CDR3 is TGCAGTGCCCGAGCGACTAGCGGGGGCACAGATACGCAGTATTTT.

This clonotype has only a few counts. V usage is TRBV28 and J usage is TRBJ1-1, with D unclear. This CDR3 is built from 14 residues. V was trimmed by 3 bases and J by 5 bases, leaving 13 bases between them. CDR1 and CDR2 from the germline V gene are MDHEN and SYDVKM. CDR3 nucleotide sequence: TGTGCCAGCAGTTTCCTTTACAGTCATACTGAAGCTTTCTTT. Residues: CASSFLYSHTEAFF.

This chain uses TRBV7-9 with TRBJ2-7, with D unclear. Looked up from germline, CDR1 is SEHNR and CDR2 is FQNEAQ (reference sequence). Deletions cut 5 bases from V and 5 bases from J, with 10 bases between. The CDR3 consists of 12 residues. The CDR3 bases are TGTGCCAGCAGCCGCCCTGGAAACGAGCAGTACTTC. This encodes CASSRPGNEQYF.